This entry describes one TCR beta chain. The data are from a study of shared clonotypes between healthy human individuals. CDR1 and CDR2 from the germline V gene are MGHDK and SYGVNS. V was trimmed by 3 bases and J by 4 bases, leaving 9 bases between them. The CDR3 is 13 amino acids. Repertoires were generated with immunoSEQ multiplex PCR, while TCRdb's copy carries only in-frame clones and drops some. The sample comprises 740,000 or so clones, more than 70% of which are singletons, and roughly 1.9% rests with the top ten. The source material was memory CD4+ T cells sorted from blood. As to subset: CD45RA-negative fraction. The rearrangement joins TRBV25-1 to TRBJ1-1; D gene unclear. This clonotype was sampled from a young woman in good health. The CDR3 nucleotides are TGTGCCAGCAGTGAGCAGCCGGGCACTGAAGCTTTCTTT. Its protein is CASSEQPGTEAFF.